These 24 T cell receptor beta chains share one sample of origin, sequenced in a study of shared clonotypes between healthy human individuals. Profiling relied on immunoSEQ multiplex PCR, and the TCRdb table lists in-frame clones only, not all of them. The sample shows 2 million to 2.5 million clones, around 92% of them seen only once. The source material was naive CD4+ T cells from PBMCs. Subset of the sample: CD45RA+ positively selected. The receptor source for this set is a man aged 18 to 29 in good health. Some clones in this sample may be carry-over from other donors' samples.

This chain uses TRBV7-8 with TRBJ2-7; D may be TRBD2 (5 bases). V was trimmed by 3 bases and J by 7 bases, leaving 10 bases between them. The CDR3 covers 12 residues. The germline V gene encodes CDR1 SGHVS and CDR2 FQNEAQ. CDR3 amino acids: CASSFSGEEQYF. The CDR3 bases are TGTGCCAGCAGCTTCTCCGGGGAAGAGCAGTACTTC.

This clone was seen a single time. The chain couples TRBV7-9 to TRBJ2-7, with TRBD1 matching 9 bases. The germline V gene encodes CDR1 SEHNR and CDR2 FQNEAQ (reference sequence). CDR3 length equals 17 residues. V trimming: 4 bases; J trimming: 0 bases; junction bases outside the gene matches: 10. This chain's CDR3 is CASSSSTGQGYSYEQYF. The CDR3 DNA reads TGTGCCAGCAGCTCGAGTACGGGACAGGGCTACTCCTACGAGCAGTACTTC. Full variable domain (remainder filled in from reference TRBV7-9 and TRBJ2-7): DTGVSQNPRHKITKRGQNVTFRCDPISEHNRLYWYRQTLGQGPEFLTYFQNEAQLEKSRLLSDRFSAERPKGSFSTLEIQRTEQGDSAMYLCASSSSTGQGYSYEQYFGPGTRLTVT.

The genes are TRBV19 and TRBJ2-2; perhaps TRBD2 as D (5 bases). Deletions cut 6 bases from V and 4 bases from J, with 15 bases between. This CDR3 contains 15 residues. Looked up from germline, CDR1 is LNHDA and CDR2 is SQIVND (reference sequence). The chain's CDR3 is CASRGSRAGTGELFF. DNA of the CDR3: TGTGCCAGTAGGGGCTCGAGGGCCGGCACCGGGGAGCTGTTTTTT. The whole variable domain, filled in from reference TRBV19 and TRBJ2-2, reads DGGITQSPKYLFRKEGQNVTLSCEQNLNHDAMYWYRQDPGQGLRLIYYSQIVNDFQKGDIAEGYSVSREKKESFPLTVTSAQKNPTAFYLCASRGSRAGTGELFFGEGSRLTVL.

The rearrangement uses TRBV7-2 and TRBJ2-5; D uncertain. V was pared by 1 base and J by 7 bases, with 13 bases between. The CDR3 extends over 14 amino acids. Germline CDR1 reads SGHTA; CDR2 reads FQGNSA. The DNA for the CDR3 is TGTGCCAGCAGCTTAGTCGGCCCCGCCAGGACCCAGTACTTC. Translated, it gives CASSLVGPARTQYF. The complete variable domain, with remaining parts taken from reference TRBV7-2 and TRBJ2-5, reads GAGVSQSPSNKVTEKGKDVELRCDPISGHTALYWYRQSLGQGLEFLIYFQGNSAPDKSGLPSDRFSAERTGGSVSTLTIQRTQQEDSAVYLCASSLVGPARTQYFGPGTRLLVL.

A note on this clone: Additional DNA sequences in this sample encode the identical CDR3. V is TRBV20-1 and J is TRBJ2-1; no definite D call. V lost 1 base to trimming and J lost 8 bases, with 3 bases between them. Germline CDR1 is DFQATT and CDR2 is SNEGSKA (reference sequence). This CDR3 region has 10 residues. The CDR3 protein is CSARGDEQFF. CDR3 bases: TGCAGTGCTAGAGGCGATGAGCAGTTCTTC.

The chain has TRBV5-4 and TRBJ1-1; D uncertain. The CDR3 runs 12 residues. Germline values: CDR1 SGHNT, CDR2 YYREEE (reference sequence). Trimming stripped 3 bases from V and 8 bases from J, with 11 bases between. The CDR3 nucleotides read TGTGCCAGCAGCTCGAGCCCGGGGGAAGCTTTCTTT. It encodes CASSSSPGEAFF.

This rearrangement joins TRBV10-3 to TRBJ2-1; 10 bases agree with TRBD2. Germline loops: CDR1 ENHRY, CDR2 SYGVKD. This CDR3 is 15 amino acids long. V dropped 11 bases and J dropped 4; count of bases not matched to a gene: 11. The CDR3 nucleotides read TGTGCCCCCAGTGAGGCACTAGCGGGATACAATGAGCAGTTCTTC. It codes for CAPSEALAGYNEQFF.

This clone has a single count. V and J are TRBV6-1 and TRBJ2-5, with 8 bases identical to TRBD1. Looked up from germline, CDR1 is MNHNS and CDR2 is SASEGT. V shed 8 bases, J shed 4 bases, and the junction held 9 bases outside the gene matches. The CDR3 is 14 residues long. CDR3 region: CASGTGRVSETQYF. CDR3 bases: TGTGCCAGCGGGACAGGACGCGTGTCAGAGACCCAGTACTTC.

This chain joins TRBV19 and TRBJ1-3; D not certain. The V and J ends lost 3 bases and 4 bases respectively, with 19 bases between them. Looked up from germline, CDR1 is LNHDA and CDR2 is SQIVND (reference sequence). This CDR3 has 17 amino acids. CDR3 coding DNA: TGTGCCAGTAGTATTTCTAGGGCCTCGGTGTCCGGAAACACCATATATTTT. Translated: CASSISRASVSGNTIYF.

The rearrangement links TRBV5-4 to TRBJ2-3, with D tentatively TRBD1 or TRBD2 (5 bases each). The CDR3 covers 15 residues. The germline V gene has CDR1 SGHNT and CDR2 YYREEE (reference sequence). The ends were cut back, 2 bases at V and 5 bases at J, with 15 bases in the middle. The CDR3 protein is CASSLSSGAGDTQYF. The CDR3 DNA reads TGTGCCAGCAGCTTATCATCCGGGGCGGGAGATACGCAGTATTTT.

V and J are TRBV5-4 and TRBJ2-5; no clear D. The germline CDR1 and CDR2 sequences are SGHNT and YYREEE (reference sequence). This CDR3 spans 14 amino acids. V was pared by 4 bases and J by 0 bases, with 10 bases between. The CDR3 DNA reads TGTGCCAGCAGCCACTCTAGAAACCAAGAGACCCAGTACTTC. Its protein product is CASSHSRNQETQYF.

The CDR3 region is CASSPLGPYEQYF. In DNA, the CDR3 is TGTGCCAGCAGTCCTTTAGGGCCCTACGAGCAGTACTTC. This rearrangement joins TRBV28 to TRBJ2-7; D uncertain. V lost 5 bases, J lost 2 bases, and 10 bases lay in between. Germline values: CDR1 MDHEN, CDR2 SYDVKM. This CDR3 has 13 amino acids.

The rearrangement joins TRBV29-1 to TRBJ2-3; the D call may be TRBD1 or TRBD2 (6 bases each). Germline V gene lookup returns CDR1 SQVTM and CDR2 ANQGSEA. The CDR3 totals 15 residues. V lost 3 bases, J lost 2 bases, and 15 bases lay in between. CDR3 DNA sequence: TGCAGCGTTGATGGGATCCGGGGGCCCACAGATACGCAGTATTTT. Amino acid sequence: CSVDGIRGPTDTQYF.

This chain uses TRBV6-4 with TRBJ2-5; 8 bases agree with TRBD2. Judging by the DNA end, TRBJ2-7 fits better; the J call may be wrong. Germline lookup yields CDR1 MRHNA and CDR2 SNTAGT. The CDR3 is made up of 15 amino acids. The CDR3 region has the DNA TGTGCCAGCAGTGTATCTTCGGGGGGGACCTACGAGCAGTACTTC. This translates into CASSVSSGGTYEQYF.

To note about this clone: The same CDR3 arises from other DNA sequences in this sample as well. This chain connects TRBV5-1 to TRBJ2-7; maybe TRBD1 (6 bases). The CDR3 has 14 residues. V was clipped by 4 bases and J by 4 bases, with 15 bases between them. The germline V gene encodes CDR1 SGHRS and CDR2 YFSETQ. In nucleotides, the CDR3 is TGCGCCAGCAGCCTGGTGGGGGCAGGATACGAGCAGTACTTC. This encodes CASSLVGAGYEQYF.

This chain uses TRBV28 with TRBJ1-3; no definite D call. The germline V and J ends were trimmed by 5 bases and 0 bases, with 11 bases remaining between them. Per germline, CDR1 MDHEN and CDR2 SYDVKM. CDR3 length: 15 residues. This CDR3 reads CASSPWTVSGNTIYF. In nucleotides, the CDR3 is TGTGCCAGCAGTCCATGGACCGTCTCTGGAAACACCATATATTTT.

The chain uses TRBV30 and TRBJ1-1; 9 positions agree with TRBD1. The CDR3 totals 13 residues. CDR1 and CDR2 from the germline V gene are GTSNPN and SVGIG (reference sequence). With V trimmed by 3 bases and J by 4 bases, 3 bases remained unmatched. The CDR3 region is CAWSEDRGTEAFF. DNA of the CDR3: TGTGCCTGGAGCGAGGACAGGGGCACTGAAGCTTTCTTT.

V gene TRBV28 combines with J gene TRBJ2-1; 8 bases align to TRBD2. CDR1 and CDR2 (germline): MDHEN, SYDVKM. The CDR3 contains 18 residues. Germline trimming cut 3 bases from V and 4 bases from J; bases unmatched to any gene: 14. The CDR3 protein is CASSFPLHLAGRYNEQFF. The CDR3 DNA sequence: TGTGCCAGCAGTTTCCCCCTCCACTTAGCGGGACGATACAATGAGCAGTTCTTC.

The gene calls are TRBV4-1 and TRBJ1-5, with 10 bases identical to TRBD1. With 5 bases clipped from V and 0 bases from J, the junction kept 13 bases outside the gene matches. Germline CDR1 and CDR2: MGHRA and YSYEKL. The CDR3 is made up of 19 amino acids. The CDR3 here is CASSGTGTGDLYSNQPQHF. For the CDR3, the DNA is TGCGCCAGCAGCGGTACCGGGACAGGGGACTTATATAGCAATCAGCCCCAGCATTTT.

The V gene is TRBV5-4, the J gene TRBJ2-2; D may match TRBD1 or TRBD2 (5 bases each). With 4 bases removed from V and 4 bases from J, the gap between germline ends came to 14 bases. The germline gives CDR1 SGHNT, CDR2 YYREEE (reference sequence). The CDR3 runs to 15 residues. This CDR3 is CASSPVGDRTGELFF. DNA of the CDR3: TGTGCCAGCAGCCCGGTGGGGGACCGCACCGGGGAGCTGTTTTTT. The full variable domain, completed using reference TRBV5-4 and TRBJ2-2, is ETGVTQSPTHLIKTRGQQVTLRCSSQSGHNTVSWYQQALGQGPQFIFQYYREEENGRGNFPPRFSGLQFPNYSSELNVNALELDDSALYLCASSPVGDRTGELFFGEGSRLTVL.

This clone has a handful of counts. Other DNA sequences within the sample encode an identical CDR3. The chain combines TRBV29-1 with TRBJ2-3, with D possibly TRBD2 on 5 matching bases. The V end was cut by 3 bases, the J end by 0 bases, with 7 bases between. The CDR3 is made up of 13 amino acids. CDR1 and CDR2 from the germline V gene are SQVTM and ANQGSEA. This chain's CDR3 is CSVERDSTDTQYF. The CDR3 nucleotides are TGCAGCGTTGAGAGGGATAGCACAGATACGCAGTATTTT.

With respect to this clone: The same CDR3 is also encoded by other DNA sequences in this sample. The CDR3: CASSPGTANYGYTF. The CDR3 region has the DNA TGTGCCAGCAGCCCCGGGACAGCGAACTATGGCTACACCTTC. The chain recombines TRBV6-6 with TRBJ1-2; 7 nucleotides align to TRBD1. The CDR3 has 14 residues. Germline CDR1 and CDR2: MNHNY and SVGAGI (reference sequence). Losses at the gene ends were 6 bases for V and 2 bases for J; bases not matched to a gene: 6.

This chain connects TRBV6-1 to TRBJ2-5, with 10 positions matching TRBD1. J gave up 5 bases and V 3 bases, and 3 bases lay outside the gene matches. This CDR3 has 14 amino acids. CDR1 and CDR2 (germline): MNHNS, SASEGT. The CDR3 region has the DNA TGTGCCAGCAGTGAGACAGGGGGCAGGGAGACCCAGTACTTC. Translating gives CASSETGGRETQYF.

The chain has TRBV19 and TRBJ2-5; 8 bases fit TRBD1. Germline values: CDR1 LNHDA, CDR2 SQIVND (reference sequence). The CDR3 spans 11 residues. V gave up 10 bases and J gave up 5 bases; unmatched junction bases: 3. The chain's CDR3 is CATRQGETQYF. The CDR3 DNA is TGTGCCACCAGACAGGGGGAGACCCAGTACTTC. Full variable domain (outside the CDR3, taken from reference TRBV19 and TRBJ2-5): DGGITQSPKYLFRKEGQNVTLSCEQNLNHDAMYWYRQDPGQGLRLIYYSQIVNDFQKGDIAEGYSVSREKKESFPLTVTSAQKNPTAFYLCATRQGETQYFGPGTRLLVL.